The 2 T cell receptor beta chains presented below share a single source sample, sequenced in a study of blood T cell repertoires in COVID-19. Here immunoSEQ multiplex PCR was the method, and the copy in TCRdb shows in-frame clones only, minus some. The data show under 500,000 clones, around 89% seen once. Sequenced sample: peripheral blood. Receptor source: a woman aged 25 to 45 with acute or convalescent COVID-19.

The chain couples TRBV27 to TRBJ1-2, with D unclear. The germline V gene has CDR1 MNHEY and CDR2 SMNVEV (reference sequence). This CDR3 is built from 15 residues. With 7 bases removed from V and 0 bases from J, the gap between germline ends came to 15 bases. In DNA, the CDR3 is TGTGCCAGCAAACCGGGAGCAATGTCTAACTATGGCTACACCTTC. Translation: CASKPGAMSNYGYTF.

The rearrangement uses TRBV9 and TRBJ2-3; 7 nucleotides match TRBD1. CDR3 length equals 14 residues. V gave up 3 bases and J gave up 4 bases; unmatched junction bases: 5. Germline V gene data show CDR1 as SGDLS and CDR2 as YYNGEE. The CDR3 protein is CASSAGQLPDTQYF. The CDR3 coding sequence is TGTGCCAGCAGCGCGGGACAGCTTCCAGATACGCAGTATTTT.